This T cell receptor beta chain originates from a study of T cell responses to AZD1222 COVID-19 vaccine. Findings of the study overall: Possibly, clonal diversity was underestimated; donors were largely white British and included more females. Two AZD1222 doses significantly raised spike-specific TCR breadth and depth over controls.

From germline, CDR1 is SNHLY and CDR2 FYNNEI. The CDR3 length is 13 residues. V was pared by 3 bases and J by 5 bases, with 9 bases between. The protocol was immunoSEQ multiplex PCR, while the TCRdb copy is restricted to in-frame clones and leaves out a portion. Of more than 250,000 clones listed, 80% to 95% are singletons. A word on this clone: Antigen specificity is unknown.

The V gene is TRBV2, the J gene TRBJ2-3, with D possibly TRBD1 on 5 matching bases. The source is an adult in good health. The specimen was peripheral blood, collected on day 0 of AZD1222 vaccination. CDR3 nucleotides: TGTGCCAGCAGTGATGACAGTCGAGATACGCAGTATTTT. Residues: CASSDDSRDTQYF.